The clone carrying this T cell receptor delta chain was counted a few times. For this DNA, TCRdb reports the protein of a much larger clone, which diverges at residue 6, most likely from a read error; the protein presented here is translated directly from the DNA. This sample was included in a study of human gamma delta and Vdelta1 T cells. TCRdb re-called the PCR reads via CATT. Of about 590 delta-chain clones in the sample, 19% were seen once. The CDR3 length is 23 residues. The V gene end was trimmed by 3 bases and the J gene end by 2 bases; junction bases not matched to a gene: 26. Germline V gene sequence: CDR1 TSWWSYY, CDR2 QGS.

Sequenced: Vdelta1 gamma-delta T cells from blood. The chain has TRDV1 and TRDJ1; 11 bases agree with TRDD3. This TCR was sampled from a human donor in good health. CDR3 in amino acids: CALGDVGHPTVGGYAVVTDKLIF. CDR3 bases: TGTGCTCTTGGGGACGTGGGTCATCCTACCGTTGGGGGATACGCCGTTGTGACCGATAAACTCATCTTT.